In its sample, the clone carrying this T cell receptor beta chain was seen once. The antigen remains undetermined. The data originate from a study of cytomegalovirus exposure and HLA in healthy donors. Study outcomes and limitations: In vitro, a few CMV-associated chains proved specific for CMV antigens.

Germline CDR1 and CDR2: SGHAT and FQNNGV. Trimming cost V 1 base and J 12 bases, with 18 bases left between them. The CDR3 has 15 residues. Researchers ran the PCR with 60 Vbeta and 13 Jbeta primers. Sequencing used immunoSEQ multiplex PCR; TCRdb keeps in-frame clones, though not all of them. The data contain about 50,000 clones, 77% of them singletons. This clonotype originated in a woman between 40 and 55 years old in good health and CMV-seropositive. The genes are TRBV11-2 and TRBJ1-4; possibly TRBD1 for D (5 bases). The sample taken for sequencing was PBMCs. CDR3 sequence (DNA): TGTGCCAGCAGCTTAGTAGACAGAAAGTGGTCCGAACTGTTTTTT. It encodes CASSLVDRKWSELFF.